The 29 T cell receptor beta chains below all came from one sample that was sequenced in a study of glioma-infiltrating T cells. TCR alpha and beta CDR3 regions were amplified from RNA using iRepertoire nested multiplex PCR. One entry per CDR3 protein, called by TCRdb with MiXCR from the multiplex PCR reads. The sample has roughly 350,000 distinct CDR3 sequences, roughly two fifths seen once. The sample consisted of glioma tissue, nonneoplastic brain tissue, or PBMCs (not recorded which). The receptors shown here come from a human donor with low-grade glioma or glioblastoma, undergoing nonglioma brain surgery, or in good health (not recorded which).

The genes are TRBV19 and TRBJ2-3, with TRBD2 identical over 15 bases. J gave up 2 bases and V 7 bases, and 10 bases lay outside the gene matches. Germline CDR1 LNHDA, CDR2 SQIVND (reference sequence). The CDR3 has 18 residues. This chain's CDR3 is CASTGLAGGPVSTDTQYF. In DNA form, the CDR3 reads TGTGCCAGTACAGGACTAGCGGGAGGGCCTGTCTCCACAGATACGCAGTATTTT.

In the case of this clonotype: A junction boundary mismatches the germline segment, possibly from a read error. V gene TRBV6-2 or TRBV6-3 combines with J gene TRBJ2-1, with TRBD1 matching over 7 bases. CDR3 size: 15 residues. In germline, CDR1 is MNHEY, CDR2 SVGEGT. The DNA of the CDR3 is TGTGCCAGCAGTAGCAGGGGGAGCTCCTGCAATGAGCAGTTCTTC. This codes for CASSSRGSSCNEQFF.

This chain uses TRBV6-2 or TRBV6-3 with TRBJ2-1; tentatively, D is TRBD2 (6 bases). The CDR3 consists of 15 residues. Germline CDR1 and CDR2: MNHEY and SVGEGT. V was clipped by 4 bases and J by 6 bases, with 16 bases between them. CDR3: CASSFGWRGFNEQFF. CDR3 coding DNA: TGTGCCAGCAGTTTCGGGTGGCGGGGTTTCAATGAGCAGTTCTTC.

This clonotype was picked up many times. The CDR3 loop reads CATRGSSYNEQFF. In nucleotides, the CDR3 is TGTGCGACGCGGGGGAGCTCCTACAATGAGCAGTTCTTC. This chain joins TRBV6-2 or TRBV6-3 and TRBJ2-1; 7 nucleotides agree with TRBD2. The CDR3 is made up of 13 amino acids. Germline V gene sequence: CDR1 MNHEY, CDR2 SVGEGT.

This clonotype was observed a handful of times. The chain has TRBV28 and TRBJ2-3; 10 bases fit TRBD2. The V segment lost 6 bases and the J segment 1 base; nucleotides outside the gene matches: 13. The CDR3 spans 18 residues. Per the germline V gene, CDR1 is MDHEN and CDR2 is SYDVKM. CDR3 protein: CASSYRTSGTSGTDTQYF. The CDR3 region has the DNA TGTGCCAGCAGCTACCGAACCTCTGGGACTAGCGGCACAGATACGCAGTATTTT. Full variable domain (remainder filled in from reference TRBV28 and TRBJ2-3): DVKVTQSSRYLVKRTGEKVFLECVQDMDHENMFWYRQDPGLGLRLIYFSYDVKMKEKGDIPEGYSVSREKKERFSLILESASTNQTSMYLCASSYRTSGTSGTDTQYFGPGTRLTVL.

V is TRBV28 and J is TRBJ2-1; 9 bases fit TRBD1. CDR3 length: 16 amino acids. V shed 8 bases, J shed 9 bases, and the junction held 17 bases outside the gene matches. Germline V gene sequence: CDR1 MDHEN, CDR2 SYDVKM. The CDR3 region has the DNA TGTGCCAGCCAAGGGACAGGGATTGTTGGGCGCATTGAGCAGTTCTTC. It yields the protein CASQGTGIVGRIEQFF. The full variable domain, in which reference TRBV28 and TRBJ2-1 provide the parts outside the CDR3, is DVKVTQSSRYLVKRTGEKVFLECVQDMDHENMFWYRQDPGLGLRLIYFSYDVKMKEKGDIPEGYSVSREKKERFSLILESASTNQTSMYLCASQGTGIVGRIEQFFGPGTRLTVL.

The rearrangement uses TRBV28 and TRBJ1-1, with D possibly being TRBD1 (5 bases). Per germline, CDR1 MDHEN and CDR2 SYDVKM. Between the trimmed V and J ends, which lost 6 bases and 1 base, there was a span of 24 bases. The CDR3 totals 18 residues. The CDR3 spells CASSNVASQLGENTEAFF. Written as DNA, the CDR3 is TGTGCCAGCAGCAACGTGGCATCCCAACTGGGGGAGAACACTGAAGCTTTCTTT.

This clonotype was seen more than once but under ten times. The rearrangement uses TRBV12-3 or TRBV12-4 and TRBJ2-5, with a possible D match to TRBD1 (6 bases). V shed 6 bases and J shed 3 bases, with 14 bases lying between them. The CDR3 runs to 14 residues. The DNA of the CDR3 is TGTGCCAGCAGCCGAGGACAGCTGGAAGAGACCCAGTACTTC. This gives the protein CASSRGQLEETQYF.

Concerning this clonotype: The junction does not match germline at one end; this may be a read error. CDR3: CSARDFGLSSHNEQFF. CDR3 nucleotides: TGCAGTGCTAGAGACTTCGGCTTGAGCTCCCACAATGAGCAGTTCTTC. The gene calls are TRBV20-1 and TRBJ2-1; D call uncertain. This CDR3 is built from 16 residues. In germline, CDR1 is DFQATT, CDR2 SNEGSKA (reference sequence).

The J gene is TRBJ2-1, the V gene TRBV20-1; 8 bases agree with TRBD1. The trim removed 4 bases at V and 10 bases at J, leaving 12 bases unmatched. The V gene's germline CDR1 is DFQATT and CDR2 SNEGSKA (reference sequence). This CDR3 is 14 amino acids long. CDR3 protein: CSATPSGGSYEQFF. The CDR3 DNA follows: TGCAGTGCTACGCCCTCAGGGGGCTCCTACGAGCAGTTCTTC.

This clonotype was recorded many times. This chain connects TRBV20-1 to TRBJ1-1; D unclear. Trimming left V 5 bases short and J 1 base short, with 11 bases between. The CDR3 is made up of 13 amino acids. Per germline, CDR1 DFQATT and CDR2 SNEGSKA (reference sequence). CDR3 sequence reads: CSASGNPNTEAFF. In nucleotides, the CDR3 is TGCAGTGCTTCGGGAAACCCGAACACTGAAGCTTTCTTT.

The chain is built from TRBV28 and TRBJ2-1, with a weak D call TRBD2 (5 bases). V lost 6 bases, J lost 0 bases, and 18 bases lay in between. The CDR3 has 17 residues. Germline V gene lookup returns CDR1 MDHEN and CDR2 SYDVKM. For the CDR3, the DNA is TGTGCCAGCAGCAAAGGAGTAGCGAAGAGCTCCTACAATGAGCAGTTCTTC. Translating gives CASSKGVAKSSYNEQFF.

As regards this clonotype: With a much larger clone just one base away, this may be a read error. This chain connects TRBV6-2 or TRBV6-3 to TRBJ2-1; the D is unclear. Looked up from germline, CDR1 is MNHEY and CDR2 is SVGEGT. Trimming shortened V by 6 bases and J by 9 bases, and 18 bases separated the two germline ends. The CDR3 spans 14 residues. The CDR3 coding sequence is TGTGCCAGCAGCCGAACGCGCACGGGCCGTGAGCAGTTCTTC. It encodes CASSRTRTGREQFF.

The chain recombines TRBV12-3 or TRBV12-4 with TRBJ2-1, with no clear D. Trimming removed 7 bases at V and 8 bases at J, with 18 bases between. The CDR3 has 14 amino acids. The CDR3 DNA is TGTGCCAGCACCTTAAGGGCGGTTCGGCATGAGCAGTTCTTC. Its translation is CASTLRAVRHEQFF.

The chain uses TRBV20-1 and TRBJ2-5, with D uncertain. Trimming took 5 bases from V and 4 from J, leaving 14 bases between them. Germline V lookup: CDR1 DFQATT, CDR2 SNEGSKA (reference sequence). This CDR3 has 13 residues. The DNA of the CDR3 is TGCAGTGCTTCGCCTGAGTGGGGAGAGACCCAGTACTTC. Translating gives CSASPEWGETQYF.

This clonotype has only a few counts. V is TRBV10-3 and J is TRBJ2-7; D not resolved. Germline CDR1 is ENHRY and CDR2 is SYGVKD. V gave up 3 bases and J gave up 2 bases, with 8 bases separating them. This CDR3 is 13 amino acids long. CDR3 nucleotides: TGTGCCATCAGTGACAGGTTACCCTACGAGCAGTACTTC. This encodes CAISDRLPYEQYF.

This clonotype came up many times. The V gene is TRBV27, the J gene TRBJ2-6, with a tentative D call TRBD1 (5 bases). The V gene lost 4 bases and the J gene lost 7 bases, with 11 bases spanning the gap. Germline CDR1 reads MNHEY; CDR2 reads SMNVEV (reference sequence). The CDR3 runs to 14 residues. The CDR3 is CASSSYDRANVLTF. DNA of the CDR3: TGTGCCAGCAGTTCCTATGACAGAGCCAACGTCCTGACTTTC.

This clonotype was counted once. V is TRBV4-1 and J is TRBJ2-7, with TRBD2 identical over 8 bases. CDR1 is MGHRA, CDR2 YSYEKL, per germline. The CDR3 is 17 residues long. Germline trimming cut 6 bases from V and 3 bases from J; bases unmatched to any gene: 16. The CDR3 here is CASRLLGGGHKNYEQYF. The CDR3, as DNA: TGCGCCAGCAGACTCCTCGGGGGGGGTCATAAAAACTACGAGCAGTACTTC.

The rearrangement uses TRBV27 and TRBJ2-3, with D unresolved. Germline CDR1 is MNHEY and CDR2 is SMNVEV (reference sequence). Trimming stripped 5 bases from V and 6 bases from J, with 9 bases between. CDR3 length equals 12 residues. CDR3 in amino acids: CASSPARDTQYF. In DNA, the CDR3 is TGTGCCAGCAGTCCCGCCCGCGATACGCAGTATTTT.

The V and J genes are TRBV7-6 and TRBJ2-3; possibly TRBD2 for D (5 bases). This CDR3 has 12 amino acids. V was trimmed by 8 bases and J by 2 bases, leaving 8 bases between them. Germline assignment: CDR1 SGHVS and CDR2 FNYEAQ. CDR3 DNA: TGTGCCAGCCAGGACTCCACAGATACGCAGTATTTT. It codes for CASQDSTDTQYF.

In its sample, this clonotype was seen a few times. The chain carries TRBV10-3 and TRBJ2-7, with D uncertain. V was clipped by 3 bases and J by 5 bases, with 11 bases between them. Germline lookup yields CDR1 ENHRY and CDR2 SYGVKD. CDR3 length: 13 amino acids. CDR3 protein: CAISDSSPHEQYF. The CDR3 DNA sequence: TGTGCCATCAGTGACTCGTCGCCCCACGAGCAGTACTTC.

The chain combines TRBV5-4 with TRBJ2-5; 9 bases agree with TRBD2. The CDR3 is 17 residues long. Losses at the gene ends were 0 bases for V and 2 bases for J; bases not matched to a gene: 8. CDR1 SGHNT and CDR2 YYREEE come from the germline V gene (reference sequence). The CDR3 coding sequence is TGTGCCAGCAGCTTGGTTCTAGCGGGAACTTATCAAGAGACCCAGTACTTC. Amino acid sequence: CASSLVLAGTYQETQYF.

V is TRBV20-1 and J is TRBJ1-5; perhaps TRBD1 as D (5 bases). This CDR3 has 13 amino acids. V was cut by 5 bases and J by 5 bases, with 13 bases left in between. CDR1 DFQATT and CDR2 SNEGSKA come from the germline V gene (reference sequence). The CDR3 is CSAWGDGDQPQHF. Here the CDR3 DNA reads TGCAGTGCTTGGGGGGACGGTGATCAGCCCCAGCATTTT.

This clonotype was detected only a few times. The V gene is TRBV6-1, the J gene TRBJ2-7; 7 positions agree with TRBD2. This CDR3 is built from 16 residues. The V segment lost 5 bases and the J segment 0 bases; nucleotides outside the gene matches: 10. Germline CDR1 and CDR2: MNHNS and SASEGT. The CDR3 loop reads CASSQILAASSYEQYF. CDR3 sequence (DNA): TGTGCCAGCAGTCAGATCCTAGCGGCAAGCTCCTACGAGCAGTACTTC.

The V gene is TRBV6-5, the J gene TRBJ2-3; maybe TRBD1 (6 bases). Trimming shortened V by 4 bases and J by 1 base, and 12 bases separated the two germline ends. Germline loops: CDR1 MNHEY, CDR2 SVGAGI. The CDR3 consists of 15 residues. The CDR3, as DNA: TGTGCCAGCAGTTGCCGAGGGGGTGGCACAGATACGCAGTATTTT. This codes for CASSCRGGGTDTQYF.

As for this clonotype: A junction boundary mismatches the germline segment, possibly from a read error. The chain couples TRBV14 to TRBJ1-6; no reliable D call. Germline assignment: CDR1 SGHDN and CDR2 FVKESK. This CDR3 has 12 amino acids. This CDR3 is CAGSFPNSPLHF. The CDR3 bases are TGTGCCGGCAGTTTCCCTAATTCACCCCTCCACTTT.

This clonotype has a handful of counts. This chain links TRBV7-3 with TRBJ1-5, with D unresolved. Germline V gene lookup returns CDR1 SGHTA and CDR2 FQGTGA. The ends were cut back, 0 bases at V and 2 bases at J, with 5 bases in the middle. This CDR3 comprises 14 residues. This CDR3 is CASSLTGRNQPQHF. DNA of the CDR3: TGTGCCAGCAGCTTAACAGGCCGCAATCAGCCCCAGCATTTT.

Note on this clonotype: It may be a read error: a sequence one base away is much more abundant. The V call is TRBV27, the J call TRBJ2-2, with TRBD2 identical over 12 bases. CDR3 size: 16 residues. Trimming at V came to 5 bases and at J to 5 bases, leaving 6 bases not matched to a gene. CDR1 and CDR2 (germline): MNHEY, SMNVEV (reference sequence). CDR3 region: CASSPYLAGGTGELFF. The CDR3 DNA follows: TGTGCCAGCAGTCCCTATCTAGCGGGAGGGACCGGGGAGCTGTTTTTT.

With regard to this clonotype: This sequence may be a read error, since a much larger clone differs from it by one base. V and J are TRBV27 and TRBJ2-2, with no clear D. Looked up from germline, CDR1 is MNHEY and CDR2 is SMNVEV (reference sequence). V was trimmed by 5 bases and J by 0 bases, leaving 13 bases between them. The CDR3 runs to 16 residues. The CDR3 reads CASSLIKLANTGELFF. For the CDR3, the DNA is TGTGCCAGCAGTCTTATCAAGTTAGCGAACACCGGGGAGCTGTTTTTT.